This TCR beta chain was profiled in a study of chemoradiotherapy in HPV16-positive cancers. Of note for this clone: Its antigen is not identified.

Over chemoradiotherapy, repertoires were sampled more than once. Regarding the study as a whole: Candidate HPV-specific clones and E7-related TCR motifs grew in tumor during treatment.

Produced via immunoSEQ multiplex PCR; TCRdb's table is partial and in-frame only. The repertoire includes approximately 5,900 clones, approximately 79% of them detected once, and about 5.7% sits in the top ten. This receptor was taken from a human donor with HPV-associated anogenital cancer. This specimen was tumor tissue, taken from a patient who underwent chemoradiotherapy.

CDR3 residues: CASSLAGRPHGYTF. DNA of the CDR3: TGTGCCAGCAGCTTAGCCGGGAGACCTCATGGCTACACCTTC. The chain recombines TRBV7-9 with TRBJ1-2; D gene ambiguous. CDR3 length: 14 amino acids. The germline V gene has CDR1 SEHNR and CDR2 FQNEAQ (reference sequence). The germline V and J ends were trimmed by 0 bases and 6 bases, with 11 bases remaining between them.